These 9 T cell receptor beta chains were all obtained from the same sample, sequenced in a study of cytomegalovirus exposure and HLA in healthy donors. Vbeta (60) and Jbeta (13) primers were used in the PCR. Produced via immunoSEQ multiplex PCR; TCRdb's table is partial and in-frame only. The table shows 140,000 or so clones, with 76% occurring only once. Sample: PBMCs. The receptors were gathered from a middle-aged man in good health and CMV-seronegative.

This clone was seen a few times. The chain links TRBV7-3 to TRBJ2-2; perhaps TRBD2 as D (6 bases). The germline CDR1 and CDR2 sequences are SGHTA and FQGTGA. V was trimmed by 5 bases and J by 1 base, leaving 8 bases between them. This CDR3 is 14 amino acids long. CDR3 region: CASSRGLNTGELFF. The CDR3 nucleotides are TGTGCCAGCAGCCGGGGACTGAACACCGGGGAGCTGTTTTTT. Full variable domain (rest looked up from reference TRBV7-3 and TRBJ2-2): GAGVSQTPSNKVTEKGKYVELRCDPISGHTALYWYRQSLGQGPEFLIYFQGTGAADDSGLPNDRFFAVRPEGSVSTLKIQRTERGDSAVYLCASSRGLNTGELFFGEGSRLTVL.

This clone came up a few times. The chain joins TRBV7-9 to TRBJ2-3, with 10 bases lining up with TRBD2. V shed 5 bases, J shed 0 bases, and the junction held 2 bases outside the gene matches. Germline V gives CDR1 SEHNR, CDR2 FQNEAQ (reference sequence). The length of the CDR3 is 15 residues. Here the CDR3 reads CASSRGLASTDTQYF. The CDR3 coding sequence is TGTGCCAGCAGCCGGGGACTAGCGAGCACAGATACGCAGTATTTT.

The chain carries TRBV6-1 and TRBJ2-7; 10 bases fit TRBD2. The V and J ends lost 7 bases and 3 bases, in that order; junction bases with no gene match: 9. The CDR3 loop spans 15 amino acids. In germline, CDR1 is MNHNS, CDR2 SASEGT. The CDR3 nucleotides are TGTGCCAGCACTGAGGGGCTAGCGGGAGTCTACGAGCAGTACTTC. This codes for CASTEGLAGVYEQYF.

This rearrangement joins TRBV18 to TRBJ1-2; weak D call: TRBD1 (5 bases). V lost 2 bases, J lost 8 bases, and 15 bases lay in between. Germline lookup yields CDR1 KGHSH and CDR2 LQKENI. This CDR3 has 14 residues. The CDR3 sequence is CASSPIHRIEGYTF. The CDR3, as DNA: TGTGCCAGCTCACCAATCCACAGGATTGAGGGCTACACCTTC.

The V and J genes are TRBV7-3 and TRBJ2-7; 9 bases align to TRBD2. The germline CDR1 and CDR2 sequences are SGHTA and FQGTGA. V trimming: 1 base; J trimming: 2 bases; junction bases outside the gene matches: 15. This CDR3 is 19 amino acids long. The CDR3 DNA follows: TGTGCCAGCAGCTTAAGTCCCTCGGTCAGCGGGGGGCTTACCTACGAGCAGTACTTC. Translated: CASSLSPSVSGGLTYEQYF.

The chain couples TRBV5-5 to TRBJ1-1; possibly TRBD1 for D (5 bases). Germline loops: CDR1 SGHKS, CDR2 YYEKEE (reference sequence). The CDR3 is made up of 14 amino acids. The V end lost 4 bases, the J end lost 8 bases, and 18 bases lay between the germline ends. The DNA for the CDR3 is TGTGCCAGCAGCCCTTCTTTGGGGCCGTTCGAAGCTTTCTTT. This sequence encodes CASSPSLGPFEAFF.

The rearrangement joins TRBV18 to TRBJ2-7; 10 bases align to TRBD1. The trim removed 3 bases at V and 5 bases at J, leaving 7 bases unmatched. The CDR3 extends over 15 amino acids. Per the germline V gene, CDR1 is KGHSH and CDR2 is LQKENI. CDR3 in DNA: TGTGCCAGCTCACCTCCGGGACAGGGGACGAACGAGCAGTACTTC. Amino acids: CASSPPGQGTNEQYF.

CDR3 DNA sequence: TGTGCCAGCAGCTTCCTTGGACAGCTAGCGAACACCGGGGAGCTGTTTTTT. The encoded protein is CASSFLGQLANTGELFF. The rearrangement uses TRBV28 and TRBJ2-2; D may be TRBD1 (6 bases). The V gene's germline CDR1 is MDHEN and CDR2 SYDVKM. Trimming pared 6 bases from V and 0 bases from J, leaving 17 bases between. The CDR3 has 17 residues.

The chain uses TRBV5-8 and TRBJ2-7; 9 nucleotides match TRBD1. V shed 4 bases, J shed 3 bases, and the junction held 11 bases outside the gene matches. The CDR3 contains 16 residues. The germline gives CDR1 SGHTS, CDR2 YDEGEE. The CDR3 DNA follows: TGTGCCAGCAGCCCAACCGGGACAGGGCCCCACTACGAGCAGTACTTC. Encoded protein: CASSPTGTGPHYEQYF.